The text below deals with one T cell receptor (beta chain). This record comes from a study of blood T cell repertoires in COVID-19. Per germline, CDR1 SGHVS and CDR2 FQNEAQ. V was pared by 6 bases and J by 5 bases, with 17 bases between. CDR3 size: 16 residues. Some clones are missing from TCRdb's copy, which holds only in-frame ones; the method was immunoSEQ multiplex PCR. This table has 390,000 or so clones, 85% to 90% appearing once. The TCR comes from a woman between 50 and 59 years old who had recovered from COVID-19. The chain has TRBV7-8 and TRBJ1-6; weak D call: TRBD1 (5 bases). The sequencing sample was made of PBMCs or T cells enriched from blood (not recorded which). The CDR3 DNA sequence: TGTGCCAGCAGTCCTGGGGCGGGAGGACATAATTCACCCCTCCACTTT. Residues: CASSPGAGGHNSPLHF.